This T cell receptor (beta chain) was documented in a study of Graves' ophthalmopathy and Graves' hyperthyroidism. Study observations and caveats: Clonotypes were expanded in thyroid at above 0.001 frequency, and most also appeared in blood.

Amplification of the TCR beta CDR3 regions used RNA transcripts (as template). The first-round RT-PCR employed HTBI primers together with the Qiagen OneStep RT-PCR kit. A multiplex PCR was then performed as the second round. TCRdb used MiXCR to reprocess the multiplex PCR reads, holding one entry per CDR3 protein. The profile shows about 740,000 distinct CDR3 sequences, roughly two fifths of them singletons. Turning to this clonotype: Its antigen is unknown.

The CDR3 spans 15 residues. The V gene's germline CDR1 is LGHNA and CDR2 YSLEER. V was cut by 1 base and J by 8 bases, with 17 bases left in between. Sequenced input: peripheral blood. The source is an adult man with Graves' ophthalmopathy. This chain joins TRBV4-3 and TRBJ1-2; D is undetermined. CDR3 region: CASSQGVGLQEGYTF. The CDR3 region has the DNA TGCGCCAGCAGCCAAGGGGTGGGCCTCCAGGAGGGCTACACCTTC.